What follows are 25 T cell receptor beta chains derived from one specimen sequenced in a study of T cell responses to AZD1222 COVID-19 vaccine (dated by TCRdb to the early 2020s). In the paper's terms, the time point label means: baseline before first vaccination. The library relied on the immunoSEQ multiplex PCR assay. This immuneACCESS table, as held by TCRdb, lists in-frame sequences with V and J called but not all clones. Of the missing ones, under half trace to an unresolved V gene in checked studies; the others have no known cause. The sample records over 100,000 clones, 75% to 90% of which are singletons. Together, the top ten hold roughly 2.4% of the sample. This sample comprised peripheral blood, obtained on day 0 of AZD1222 vaccination. The receptors were gathered from an adult in good health.

The chain recombines TRBV11-2 with TRBJ2-7; TRBD2 aligns across 13 bases. The CDR3 length is 15 residues. Trimming at V came to 6 bases and at J to 0 bases, leaving 2 bases not matched to a gene. CDR1 SGHAT and CDR2 FQNNGV come from the germline V gene. The CDR3 sequence is CASRRTSGSSYEQYF. In DNA, the CDR3 is TGTGCCAGCAGACGGACTAGCGGGAGCTCCTACGAGCAGTACTTC.

The V and J genes are TRBV15 and TRBJ1-1, with D unclear. CDR3 length equals 15 residues. V gave up 0 bases and J gave up 5 bases, with 13 bases separating them. Germline lookup yields CDR1 LNHNV and CDR2 YYDKDF (reference sequence). CDR3 loop: CATSRDARRGTEAFF. The CDR3 DNA follows: TGTGCCACCAGCAGAGATGCCAGGCGAGGGACTGAAGCTTTCTTT.

The rearrangement uses TRBV29-1 and TRBJ2-3; D is unclear. The germline V gene encodes CDR1 SQVTM and CDR2 ANQGSEA. V shed 6 bases and J shed 5 bases, with 9 bases lying between them. CDR3 size: 11 residues. CDR3 DNA sequence: TGCAGCGTGCAGGTGGAAGATACGCAGTATTTT. This sequence encodes CSVQVEDTQYF.

The chain recombines TRBV19 with TRBJ2-2; D is undetermined. V was trimmed by 11 bases and J by 8 bases, leaving 18 bases between them. CDR1 LNHDA and CDR2 SQIVND come from the germline V gene (reference sequence). The CDR3 is 13 residues long. As DNA, the CDR3 is TGTGCCGTTCACCAAGGCGCTGCTGGGGAGCTGTTTTTT. Translation: CAVHQGAAGELFF. The full variable domain, its missing parts supplied by reference TRBV19 and TRBJ2-2, is DGGITQSPKYLFRKEGQNVTLSCEQNLNHDAMYWYRQDPGQGLRLIYYSQIVNDFQKGDIAEGYSVSREKKESFPLTVTSAQKNPTAFYLCAVHQGAAGELFFGEGSRLTVL.

This clone was seen a single time. This chain uses TRBV19 with TRBJ2-3, with D possibly being TRBD1 or TRBD2 (5 bases each). This CDR3 region has 16 residues. Germline lookup yields CDR1 LNHDA and CDR2 SQIVND (reference sequence). Trimming took off 7 bases at V and 2 bases at J, with 19 bases between the two ends. CDR3 in DNA: TGTGCCAGTAAAGGCTCGGGACCGTCCTACACAGATACGCAGTATTTT. It translates to CASKGSGPSYTDTQYF. Combining the CDR3 with reference TRBV19 and TRBJ2-3 gives the whole variable domain DGGITQSPKYLFRKEGQNVTLSCEQNLNHDAMYWYRQDPGQGLRLIYYSQIVNDFQKGDIAEGYSVSREKKESFPLTVTSAQKNPTAFYLCASKGSGPSYTDTQYFGPGTRLTVL.

This rearrangement joins TRBV5-4 to TRBJ2-3; perhaps D is TRBD1 or TRBD2 (5 bases each). This CDR3 is 14 amino acids long. Germline CDR1 is SGHNT and CDR2 is YYREEE (reference sequence). V was trimmed by 2 bases and J by 4 bases, leaving 11 bases between them. CDR3 nucleotide sequence: TGTGCCAGCAGCTTTGGGGGTGGAGCAGATACGCAGTATTTT. It specifies CASSFGGGADTQYF.

The chain combines TRBV7-9 with TRBJ2-3; TRBD2 matches 12 bases. This CDR3 has 18 residues. CDR1 SEHNR and CDR2 FQNEAQ come from the germline V gene (reference sequence). V lost 1 base to trimming and J lost 0 bases; unmatched junction nucleotides: 5. DNA of the CDR3: TGTGCCAGCAGCTTAGTGGGACTAGCGGGTGCTAGCACAGATACGCAGTATTTT. Translated, it gives CASSLVGLAGASTDTQYF. Supplemented by reference TRBV7-9 and TRBJ2-3, the full variable domain reads DTGVSQNPRHKITKRGQNVTFRCDPISEHNRLYWYRQTLGQGPEFLTYFQNEAQLEKSRLLSDRFSAERPKGSFSTLEIQRTEQGDSAMYLCASSLVGLAGASTDTQYFGPGTRLTVL.

CDR3 amino acids: CASSQPGTSTDTQYF. The CDR3 DNA follows: TGTGCCAGCAGCCAGCCAGGAACTAGCACAGATACGCAGTATTTT. The V gene is TRBV7-8, the J gene TRBJ2-3; D not resolved. V shed 5 bases and J shed 0 bases, with 12 bases lying between them. CDR3 length equals 15 residues. CDR1 is SGHVS and CDR2 is FQNEAQ in the germline V gene.

The V call is TRBV6-4, the J call TRBJ2-3; 8 nucleotides match TRBD2. The CDR3 runs 15 residues. Losses at the gene ends were 4 bases for V and 6 bases for J; bases not matched to a gene: 9. Germline loops: CDR1 MRHNA, CDR2 SNTAGT. CDR3 amino acids: CASSVGAGVSDTQYF. The CDR3 DNA reads TGTGCCAGCAGTGTTGGAGCGGGAGTTTCGGATACGCAGTATTTT.

The rearrangement uses TRBV3-1 (or the pseudogene TRBV3-2) and TRBJ1-2; D unclear. Germline V gives CDR1 LGHDT, CDR2 YNNKEL (reference sequence). The V gene lost 0 bases and the J gene lost 4 bases, with 9 bases spanning the gap. CDR3 size: 14 residues. CDR3 loop: CASSQETTGYGYTF. The CDR3 DNA sequence: TGTGCCAGCAGCCAAGAAACCACGGGCTATGGCTACACCTTC.

The rearrangement uses TRBV3-1 (or the pseudogene TRBV3-2) and TRBJ1-2, with D possibly TRBD1 on 5 matching bases. The V end was cut by 5 bases, the J end by 3 bases, with 10 bases between. The V gene's germline CDR1 is LGHDT and CDR2 YNNKEL (reference sequence). There are 13 residues in the CDR3. The CDR3 nucleotides read TGTGCCAGCAGCGCCCTCAGGGACTATGGCTACACCTTC. This sequence encodes CASSALRDYGYTF.

The genes are TRBV7-8 and TRBJ2-3; 14 bases match TRBD2. The CDR3 runs 16 residues. Germline CDR1 and CDR2: SGHVS and FQNEAQ. Trimming at V came to 5 bases and at J to 6 bases, leaving 7 bases not matched to a gene. DNA of the CDR3: TGTGCCAGCAGCCCCGGGACTAGCGGGAGATGGGATACGCAGTATTTT. As protein: CASSPGTSGRWDTQYF.

The chain is built from TRBV13 and TRBJ1-2; 9 bases line up with TRBD1. This CDR3 region has 14 residues. The germline V gene has CDR1 PRHDT and CDR2 FYEKMQ (reference sequence). V shed 5 bases and J 8 bases; nucleotides not matched to a gene: 9. The CDR3 sequence is CASSAAGTGLGYTF. The CDR3 DNA reads as TGTGCCAGCAGCGCCGCCGGGACAGGGCTCGGCTACACCTTC.

This chain links TRBV7-9 with TRBJ1-2; D is unclear. Looked up from germline, CDR1 is SEHNR and CDR2 is FQNEAQ (reference sequence). The V end lost 1 base, the J end lost 2 bases, and 11 bases lay between the germline ends. CDR3 length: 15 amino acids. The CDR3 spells CASSLGFAENYGYTF. CDR3 in DNA: TGTGCCAGCAGCTTAGGGTTCGCGGAGAACTATGGCTACACCTTC.

V gene TRBV25-1 combines with J gene TRBJ2-7, with D possibly being TRBD1 (5 bases). This CDR3 is built from 13 residues. The germline V gene has CDR1 MGHDK and CDR2 SYGVNS. V gave up 4 bases and J gave up 3 bases, with 10 bases separating them. CDR3 residues: CASSVQGLYEQYF. The CDR3 nucleotides are TGTGCCAGCAGTGTCCAGGGCCTCTACGAGCAGTACTTC.

The J gene is TRBJ1-6, the V gene TRBV4-2; a possible D gene is TRBD1 (5 bases). The length of the CDR3 is 17 residues. CDR1 LGHNA and CDR2 YNFKEQ come from the germline V gene. The V end lost 0 bases, the J end lost 8 bases, and 17 bases lay between the germline ends. CDR3 sequence: CASSQDPGAGLHSPLHF. The CDR3 nucleotides are TGTGCCAGCAGCCAAGATCCTGGGGCAGGCCTACATTCACCCCTCCACTTT.

The sample holds one count of this clone. This sequence joins TRBV12-5 and TRBJ1-1; 7 bases line up with TRBD1. J gave up 1 base and V 7 bases, and 9 bases lay outside the gene matches. This CDR3 region has 15 residues. Germline lookup yields CDR1 LGHNT and CDR2 FRNRAP. CDR3 in amino acids: CASATIGGRNTEAFF. In DNA, the CDR3 is TGTGCTAGTGCCACCATAGGGGGCAGGAACACTGAAGCTTTCTTT.

The rearrangement links TRBV5-1 to TRBJ2-7; 9 nucleotides align to TRBD1. The V segment lost 3 bases and the J segment 3 bases; nucleotides outside the gene matches: 1. Germline CDR1 reads SGHRS; CDR2 reads YFSETQ. There are 13 residues in the CDR3. DNA for the CDR3: TGCGCCAGCAGCTGGGGACAGGGCTACGAGCAGTACTTC. Translation gives CASSWGQGYEQYF.

The chain combines TRBV29-1 with TRBJ2-1; the D gene is possibly TRBD2 (5 bases). This CDR3 has 14 amino acids. The V end lost 7 bases, the J end lost 3 bases, and 16 bases lay between the germline ends. The germline V gene has CDR1 SQVTM and CDR2 ANQGSEA. The CDR3 loop reads CSDLGIANYNEQFF. CDR3 nucleotide sequence: TGCAGCGACCTGGGAATAGCGAACTACAATGAGCAGTTCTTC.

CDR3 amino acids: CASSLGQKNTEAFF. In DNA form, the CDR3 reads TGTGCCAGCAGTCTTGGGCAGAAGAACACTGAAGCTTTCTTT. The rearrangement joins TRBV28 to TRBJ1-1; D is unclear. Trimming took 5 bases from V and 1 from J, leaving 11 bases between them. The CDR3 runs to 14 residues. Germline CDR1 MDHEN, CDR2 SYDVKM.

The CDR3 here is CASSLAAGGSKTQYF. CDR3 sequence (DNA): TGCGCCAGCAGCTTGGCCGCAGGGGGCTCGAAGACCCAGTACTTC. This chain uses TRBV5-1 with TRBJ2-5; 8 bases are a match to TRBD1. Trimming removed 0 bases from V and 6 bases from J; junction bases left unmatched: 7. Germline CDR1 reads SGHRS; CDR2 reads YFSETQ. This CDR3 has 15 residues.

The CDR3 loop reads CASRLPGGHYGYTF. For the CDR3, the DNA is TGTGCCAGCAGGCTTCCAGGGGGACACTATGGCTACACCTTC. The rearrangement joins TRBV2 to TRBJ1-2; 7 nucleotides match TRBD1. The germline gives CDR1 SNHLY, CDR2 FYNNEI. Losses at the gene ends were 6 bases for V and 3 bases for J; bases not matched to a gene: 7. The CDR3 contains 14 residues.

V gene TRBV28 combines with J gene TRBJ2-7; TRBD1 might be the D (5 bases). This CDR3 is 18 amino acids long. Germline CDR1 and CDR2: MDHEN and SYDVKM. The V end was cut by 5 bases, the J end by 0 bases, with 23 bases between. The CDR3 region has the DNA TGTGCCAGCAGTCCGTGGACACTTTTGGCCCGAAGCTCCTACGAGCAGTACTTC. It is translated as CASSPWTLLARSSYEQYF.

The gene calls are TRBV29-1 and TRBJ1-2, with unresolved D. Trimming removed 1 base from V and 3 bases from J, with 9 bases in between. The CDR3 totals 13 residues. Germline CDR1 reads SQVTM; CDR2 reads ANQGSEA. This CDR3 reads CSVEGFEDYGYTF. Written as DNA, the CDR3 is TGCAGCGTTGAAGGGTTTGAGGACTATGGCTACACCTTC.

The chain recombines TRBV10-2 with TRBJ2-3; D is possibly TRBD2 (6 bases). In germline, CDR1 is WSHSY, CDR2 SAAADI. The CDR3 loop spans 16 amino acids. Trimming removed 5 bases at V and 0 bases at J, with 15 bases between. The CDR3 is CASSLTVAASTDTQYF. Here the CDR3 DNA reads TGCGCCAGCAGTTTAACCGTAGCGGCCAGCACAGATACGCAGTATTTT.